The 17 T cell receptor beta chains given below trace back to one sample, sequenced in a study of T-cell memory formation after mild COVID-19 (dated by TCRdb to about 2021). Libraries were prepared through 5' RACE. The sample was run on an Illumina NovaSeq 6000. Clones were called with MiXCR by TCRdb after fastp trimmed the public reads at Q25, and only in-frame beta chains were retained. Each entry is one CDR3 protein sequence, shown with its most common DNA and genes. In all, the sample holds 190,000 or so distinct CDR3 sequences, and roughly a tenth of those were seen once. Approximately 2.8% of the sample rests with the top ten. Sequenced material: PBMCs or a T cell subset sorted from them (not recorded which). The receptors here all came from a man aged 18 to 29 who had mild COVID-19 (a few samples of this study predate the infection). The sample titles of this study are shuffled in the database, so cell type and time point are left out; the donor was told from shared clones.

This clonotype has at least ten counts. This sequence joins TRBV7-3 and TRBJ2-3; 7 bases line up with TRBD2. Germline values: CDR1 SGHTA, CDR2 FQGTGA. Trimming cost V 4 bases and J 0 bases; bases outside gene matches: 13. The CDR3 has 18 residues. The CDR3 region is CASSSIGLDHTSTDTQYF. In DNA form, the CDR3 reads TGTGCCAGCAGCTCAATAGGACTAGACCATACTAGCACAGATACGCAGTATTTT.

The table lists this clonotype with many counts. The rearrangement links TRBV12-3 or TRBV12-4 to TRBJ2-7, with a tentative D call TRBD1 (5 bases). V shed 5 bases and J shed 3 bases, with 8 bases lying between them. CDR3 size: 12 residues. The CDR3: CASSRTLYEQYF. The CDR3 DNA sequence: TGTGCCAGCAGTCGGACACTCTACGAGCAGTACTTC.

This clonotype was observed a few times. This chain connects TRBV5-1 to TRBJ2-5; D possibly corresponds to TRBD2 (7 bases). Between the trimmed V and J ends, which lost 5 bases and 1 base, there was a span of 24 bases. Germline lookup yields CDR1 SGHRS and CDR2 YFSETQ. This CDR3 has 18 residues. CDR3 DNA: TGCGCCAGCAGTCGTTCTGGCGGGGGCCCCTTCTTCCAAGAGACCCAGTACTTC. Its translation: CASSRSGGGPFFQETQYF.

This clonotype was detected only a few times. The gene calls are TRBV20-1 and TRBJ1-1; 7 nucleotides match TRBD1. J was trimmed by 0 bases and V by 5 bases; bases with no gene match: 3. The length of the CDR3 is 13 residues. Germline CDR1 is DFQATT and CDR2 is SNEGSKA (reference sequence). Written as DNA, the CDR3 is TGCAGTGCTCCGGGACAGATGAACACTGAAGCTTTCTTT. Its translation is CSAPGQMNTEAFF.

A few counts support this clonotype. V and J are TRBV7-2 and TRBJ2-3; 7 nucleotides match TRBD2. The CDR3 runs 15 residues. The trim removed 2 bases at V and 0 bases at J, leaving 2 bases unmatched. Per the germline V gene, CDR1 is SGHTA and CDR2 is FQGNSA. CDR3 region: CASSLWGGSTDTQYF. CDR3 nucleotides: TGTGCCAGCAGCTTATGGGGGGGTAGCACAGATACGCAGTATTTT. Together with reference TRBV7-2 and TRBJ2-3, the CDR3 gives the full variable domain: GAGVSQSPSNKVTEKGKDVELRCDPISGHTALYWYRQSLGQGLEFLIYFQGNSAPDKSGLPSDRFSAERTGGSVSTLTIQRTQQEDSAVYLCASSLWGGSTDTQYFGPGTRLTVL.

This clonotype turned up a few times. V gene TRBV4-1 combines with J gene TRBJ2-7; TRBD1 matches at 7 bases. Germline V gives CDR1 MGHRA, CDR2 YSYEKL. Trimming removed 6 bases from V and 3 bases from J; junction bases left unmatched: 11. This CDR3 has 15 residues. Here the CDR3 DNA reads TGCGCCAGCAGGCAGACAGGGTCACGGAACTACGAGCAGTACTTC. Its protein product is CASRQTGSRNYEQYF.

The V gene is TRBV11-2, the J gene TRBJ1-3; unclear D gene. CDR3 length: 12 residues. Trimming took off 1 base at V and 8 bases at J, with 6 bases between the two ends. CDR1 is SGHAT, CDR2 FQNNGV, per germline. The CDR3 sequence: CASSLGGYTIYF. CDR3 sequence (DNA): TGTGCCAGCAGCTTAGGCGGTTACACCATATATTTT.

The chain employs TRBV11-3 and TRBJ2-1; D is unresolved. Between the trimmed V and J ends, which lost 7 bases and 8 bases, there was a span of 18 bases. Germline CDR1 is SGHNT and CDR2 is YENEEA. The CDR3 is 14 amino acids. CDR3 bases: TGTGCCAGCAAATTAGGCGACCACGACGATGAGCAGTTCTTC. Translating it yields CASKLGDHDDEQFF. The variable domain in full, with the rest retrieved from reference TRBV11-3 and TRBJ2-1, is EAGVVQSPRYKIIEKKQPVAFWCNPISGHNTLYWYLQNLGQGPELLIRYENEEAVDDSQLPKDRFSAERLKGVDSTLKIQPAELGDSAVYLCASKLGDHDDEQFFGPGTRLTVL.

This clonotype was seen many times. The chain recombines TRBV7-3 with TRBJ2-5; possible D gene TRBD2, 5 bases. Germline V gene lookup returns CDR1 SGHTA and CDR2 FQGTGA. V gave up 3 bases and J gave up 2 bases, with 10 bases separating them. The CDR3 is 14 amino acids. This CDR3 reads CASSLRPGQETQYF. The CDR3 coding sequence is TGTGCCAGCAGCTTGAGACCGGGGCAAGAGACCCAGTACTTC.

The V call is TRBV7-2, the J call TRBJ1-6; tentatively, D is TRBD1 (5 bases). CDR1 and CDR2 from the germline V gene are SGHTA and FQGNSA. Trimming took off 4 bases at V and 7 bases at J, with 14 bases between the two ends. CDR3 length: 15 amino acids. The DNA for the CDR3 is TGTGCCAGCAGCTACCGCCTGGGGGTGAATTCACCCCTCCACTTT. It codes for CASSYRLGVNSPLHF. The full variable domain, its missing parts supplied by reference TRBV7-2 and TRBJ1-6, is GAGVSQSPSNKVTEKGKDVELRCDPISGHTALYWYRQSLGQGLEFLIYFQGNSAPDKSGLPSDRFSAERTGGSVSTLTIQRTQQEDSAVYLCASSYRLGVNSPLHFGNGTRLTVT.

This clonotype was seen ten or more times. The rearrangement uses TRBV5-1 and TRBJ2-4, with D maybe TRBD1 (5 bases). Looked up from germline, CDR1 is SGHRS and CDR2 is YFSETQ. The CDR3 length is 15 residues. The germline V and J ends were trimmed by 7 bases and 2 bases, with 16 bases remaining between them. In DNA, the CDR3 is TGCGCCAGCGATCCAGGGAAGGGAACCAAAAACATTCAGTACTTC. Amino acids: CASDPGKGTKNIQYF.

This clonotype came up a few times. The chain has TRBV28 and TRBJ1-6; TRBD1 matches at 9 bases. The ends lost 11 bases at V and 10 bases at J; junction bases unmatched: 0. This CDR3 has 10 amino acids. Per the germline V gene, CDR1 is MDHEN and CDR2 is SYDVKM. CDR3 nucleotide sequence: TGTGCCGGACAGGGGTCACCCCTCCACTTT. Its translation: CAGQGSPLHF.

This clonotype was detected only a few times. V is TRBV5-6 and J is TRBJ2-1; weak D call: TRBD2 (6 bases). Germline V gives CDR1 SGHDT, CDR2 YYEEEE. CDR3 size: 11 residues. Trimming shortened V by 3 bases and J by 9 bases, and 7 bases separated the two germline ends. The CDR3 protein is CASSYGGEQFF. DNA for the CDR3: TGTGCCAGCAGCTACGGGGGTGAGCAGTTCTTC.

This clonotype was observed a handful of times. This chain uses TRBV5-1 with TRBJ2-5; the D gene is possibly TRBD1 (6 bases). Trimming pared 0 bases from V and 5 bases from J, leaving 14 bases between. The germline CDR1 and CDR2 sequences are SGHRS and YFSETQ. CDR3 length: 15 amino acids. Here the CDR3 reads CASSLVFRGKETQYF. The CDR3 DNA reads TGCGCCAGCAGCTTGGTCTTTAGGGGGAAGGAGACCCAGTACTTC.

This clonotype occurred a few times. DNA of the CDR3: TGTGCCAGCAGCTCCCCCGGGACTAGCGACGAAAACATTCAGTACTTC. It yields the protein CASSSPGTSDENIQYF. The chain links TRBV7-9 to TRBJ2-4; TRBD2 agrees at 10 bases. Germline CDR1 and CDR2: SEHNR and FQNEAQ (reference sequence). V was pared by 4 bases and J by 5 bases, with 8 bases of the junction left unmatched. The CDR3 contains 16 residues.

This clonotype was counted only a few times. This chain joins TRBV6-2 or TRBV6-3 and TRBJ2-1; D ambiguous. Germline lookup yields CDR1 MNHEY and CDR2 SVGEGT. The CDR3 runs to 16 residues. Between the trimmed V and J ends, which lost 2 bases and 6 bases, there was a span of 17 bases. CDR3 nucleotide sequence: TGTGCCAGCAGTTACCCCCTGGGCCCCCTTCCCAATGAGCAGTTCTTC. Translation gives CASSYPLGPLPNEQFF.

This sequence joins TRBV12-3 or TRBV12-4 and TRBJ2-1; D is perhaps TRBD2 (6 bases). The CDR3 runs 14 residues. V was cut by 7 bases and J by 6 bases, with 16 bases left in between. The CDR3 loop reads CASKLTSFGNEQFF. DNA for the CDR3: TGTGCCAGCAAATTAACTAGCTTTGGCAATGAGCAGTTCTTC.